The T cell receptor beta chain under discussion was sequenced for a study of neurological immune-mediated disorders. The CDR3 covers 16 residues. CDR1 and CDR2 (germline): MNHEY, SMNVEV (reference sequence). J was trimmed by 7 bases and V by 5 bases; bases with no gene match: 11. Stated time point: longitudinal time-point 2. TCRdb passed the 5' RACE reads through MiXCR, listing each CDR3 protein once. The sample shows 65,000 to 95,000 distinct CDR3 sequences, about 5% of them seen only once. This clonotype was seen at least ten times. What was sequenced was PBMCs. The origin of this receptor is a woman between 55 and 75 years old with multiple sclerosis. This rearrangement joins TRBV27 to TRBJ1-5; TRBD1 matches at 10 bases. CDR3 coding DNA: TGTGCCAGCAGTCAAACCGGGACAGGGGTTGAGCAGCCCCAGCATTTT. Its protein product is CASSQTGTGVEQPQHF.